This TCR beta chain is from a study of cytomegalovirus exposure and HLA in healthy donors. A note on this clone: As yet, its antigen is unknown.

The table came from immunoSEQ multiplex PCR; TCRdb's copy has only in-frame clones and leaves some out. The table lists roughly 220,000 clones, approximately 88% of them singletons. The CDR3 is 12 residues long. Trimming shortened V by 6 bases and J by 4 bases, and 9 bases separated the two germline ends. Germline CDR1 ENHRY, CDR2 SYGVKD. General study points: Despite most TCR sequences being rare, some public TCRs occurred in many donors. The study labeled 164 TCR beta chains cytomegalovirus-associated. With high specificity and sensitivity, the classifier reportedly diagnosed cytomegalovirus status.

The V gene is TRBV10-3, the J gene TRBJ1-1, with D perhaps matching TRBD1 (5 bases). Input material: PBMCs. The sequence was collected from a woman in her twenties or thirties in good health and CMV-seropositive. The CDR3 region has the DNA TGTGCCATCAGCAGGGTTCCCACTGAAGCTTTCTTT. Its translation: CAISRVPTEAFF.